These 14 T cell receptor beta chains share one sample of origin, sequenced in a study of response to subunit inactivated influenza vaccine. TCRdb reanalysed the RT-PCR reads using MiXCR and keeps one entry per CDR3 protein. The data hold around 520,000 distinct CDR3 sequences, with about 11% observed a single time. The sequenced sample was PBMCs from blood, obtained on the day of vaccination. These receptors were collected from a man aged 50 to 60 who received an inactivated influenza vaccine.

This clonotype appeared a few times. The chain has TRBV12-3 or TRBV12-4 and TRBJ1-1, with D possibly matching TRBD1 (6 bases). V lost 7 bases and J lost 2, with 11 bases in between. CDR3 length: 13 residues. CDR3 coding DNA: TGTGCCAGCACCTGGACAGTAAACACTGAAGCTTTCTTT. Translation: CASTWTVNTEAFF.

This clonotype was seen a handful of times. This chain links TRBV3-1 with TRBJ1-3; D gene ambiguous. In germline, CDR1 is LGHDT, CDR2 YNNKEL (reference sequence). The CDR3 is 15 residues long. V was pared by 3 bases and J by 0 bases, with 9 bases between. In DNA, the CDR3 is TGTGCCAGCAGCCACCGAGCCGGCTCTGGAAACACCATATATTTT. It codes for CASSHRAGSGNTIYF.

This clonotype was picked up many times. The CDR3 spells CASSYTSGSTDTQYF. For the CDR3, the DNA is TGTGCCAGCAGCTACACTAGCGGGAGCACAGATACGCAGTATTTT. The J gene is TRBJ2-3, the V gene TRBV11-2, with 9 bases that match TRBD2. Germline CDR1 is SGHAT and CDR2 is FQNNGV. The CDR3 sequence is 15 residues long. V shed 4 bases and J 0 bases; nucleotides not matched to a gene: 2.

This CDR3 is CATGLPTGVDEQFF. CDR3 DNA sequence: TGCGCCACGGGGCTTCCGACCGGAGTCGATGAGCAGTTCTTC. The chain carries TRBV10-2 and TRBJ2-1; D is possibly TRBD1 or TRBD2 (5 bases each). The CDR3 covers 14 residues. V was shortened by 10 bases and J by 8 bases, with 21 bases between the two germline ends. Germline V gene sequence: CDR1 WSHSY, CDR2 SAAADI.

This clonotype was counted many times. V gene TRBV3-1 combines with J gene TRBJ2-1; a possible D gene is TRBD1 (6 bases). Per the germline V gene, CDR1 is LGHDT and CDR2 is YNNKEL (reference sequence). Deletions cut 1 base from V and 4 bases from J, with 17 bases between. The CDR3 is 17 residues long. CDR3: CASSQGGPGGSYNEQFF. CDR3 DNA: TGTGCCAGCAGCCAAGGGGGGCCGGGCGGGTCATACAATGAGCAGTTCTTC.

V is TRBV18 and J is TRBJ2-5, with D uncertain. The CDR3 consists of 14 residues. V was pared by 3 bases and J by 2 bases, with 10 bases between. CDR1 and CDR2 (germline): KGHSH, LQKENI. CDR3 in DNA: TGTGCCAGCTCACCTACCGATTTTCAAGAGACCCAGTACTTC. It codes for CASSPTDFQETQYF.

This clonotype was seen only a few times. The V gene is TRBV6-5, the J gene TRBJ2-1, with D hard to call. Germline V gives CDR1 MNHEY, CDR2 SVGAGI. This CDR3 has 16 amino acids. Trimming shortened V by 0 bases and J by 2 bases, and 11 bases separated the two germline ends. Here the CDR3 DNA reads TGTGCCAGCAGTTACTCGGGATCGGCGACCTACAATGAGCAGTTCTTC. Its translation is CASSYSGSATYNEQFF.

The chain employs TRBV20-1 and TRBJ2-1; TRBD2 might be the D (6 bases). Deletions cut 4 bases from V and 4 bases from J, with 8 bases between. This CDR3 region has 12 residues. The germline V gene has CDR1 DFQATT and CDR2 SNEGSKA (reference sequence). Here the CDR3 reads CSANRGYNEQFF. In DNA, the CDR3 is TGCAGTGCTAACCGGGGGTACAATGAGCAGTTCTTC.

This clonotype was observed a handful of times. The J gene is TRBJ2-7, the V gene TRBV3-1, with D hard to call. From germline, CDR1 is LGHDT and CDR2 YNNKEL (reference sequence). V lost 3 bases to trimming and J lost 5 bases, with 14 bases between them. The CDR3 totals 14 residues. The chain's CDR3 is CASSQGHGAHEQYF. CDR3 bases: TGTGCCAGCAGCCAGGGCCACGGAGCTCACGAGCAGTACTTC.

This clonotype has a count of ten or more. V usage is TRBV27 and J usage is TRBJ2-7; 8 positions agree with TRBD2. V dropped 6 bases and J dropped 2; count of bases not matched to a gene: 9. The germline V gene has CDR1 MNHEY and CDR2 SMNVEV (reference sequence). The CDR3 totals 15 residues. CDR3: CASSLGSGGAYEQYF. The CDR3 bases are TGTGCCAGCAGCTTAGGGAGCGGGGGAGCCTACGAGCAGTACTTC.

This clonotype was seen a few times. This chain connects TRBV12-3 or TRBV12-4 to TRBJ2-3; TRBD2 agrees at 11 bases. After removal of 4 bases from V and 7 bases from J, the junction contained 13 bases not matched to a gene. This CDR3 has 17 residues. CDR3 loop: CASSSDQNRLAGNTQYF. The CDR3 bases are TGTGCCAGCAGTTCAGACCAAAATCGACTAGCGGGAAATACGCAGTATTTT.

There are many counts of this clonotype. This chain connects TRBV28 to TRBJ2-1; no clear D. The V end lost 6 bases, the J end lost 1 base, and 7 bases lay between the germline ends. Per the germline V gene, CDR1 is MDHEN and CDR2 is SYDVKM. The CDR3 covers 13 residues. CDR3 sequence: CASSSSSYNEQFF. CDR3 coding DNA: TGTGCCAGCAGCTCTTCGTCCTACAATGAGCAGTTCTTC.

The table lists this clonotype with a few counts. The chain combines TRBV5-1 with TRBJ2-5; D possibly corresponds to TRBD2 (6 bases). The CDR3 runs 15 residues. The germline V gene encodes CDR1 SGHRS and CDR2 YFSETQ. Trimming removed 4 bases from V and 2 bases from J, with 15 bases in between. The CDR3 reads CASSPPPGGQETQYF. CDR3 nucleotide sequence: TGCGCCAGCAGCCCACCTCCTGGGGGGCAAGAGACCCAGTACTTC.

V gene TRBV7-2 combines with J gene TRBJ2-5, with a tentative D call TRBD1 (6 bases). CDR1 SGHTA and CDR2 FQGNSA come from the germline V gene. The CDR3 length is 14 residues. V was pared by 4 bases and J by 7 bases, with 16 bases between. CDR3 residues: CASSSSPGAGTQYF. The CDR3 nucleotides read TGTGCCAGCAGCTCTAGCCCAGGGGCGGGGACCCAGTACTTC.